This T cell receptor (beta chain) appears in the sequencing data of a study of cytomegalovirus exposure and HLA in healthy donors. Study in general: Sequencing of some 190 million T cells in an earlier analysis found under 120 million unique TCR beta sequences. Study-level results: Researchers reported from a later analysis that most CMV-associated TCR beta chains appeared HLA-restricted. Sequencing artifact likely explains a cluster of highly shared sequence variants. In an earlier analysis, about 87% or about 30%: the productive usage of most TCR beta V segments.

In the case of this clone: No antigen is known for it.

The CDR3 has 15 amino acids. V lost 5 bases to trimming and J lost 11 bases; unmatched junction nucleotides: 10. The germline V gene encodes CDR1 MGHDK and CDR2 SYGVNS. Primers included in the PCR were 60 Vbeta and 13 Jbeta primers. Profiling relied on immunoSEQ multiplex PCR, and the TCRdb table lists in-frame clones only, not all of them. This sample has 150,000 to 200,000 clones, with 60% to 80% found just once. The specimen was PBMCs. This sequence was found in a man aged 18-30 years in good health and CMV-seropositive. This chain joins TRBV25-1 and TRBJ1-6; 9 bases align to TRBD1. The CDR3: CASSQTGTGTTPLHF. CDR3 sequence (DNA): TGTGCCAGCAGTCAAACCGGGACAGGGACAACACCCCTCCACTTT.